This T cell receptor (beta chain) was retrieved from a study of CD4 T cells in relation to SARS-CoV-2 and coronaviruses. Sequencing was performed with immunoSEQ multiplex PCR; in TCRdb, only in-frame clones are kept and a portion is missing. This table has roughly 29,000 clones, roughly 78% appearing once. Before the COVID-19 pandemic, during about 2010-2018, CD4+ T cells were taken from unexposed donors. CD4+ T cells were isolated from the cells after around 10 days of culture. J was trimmed by 2 bases and V by 4 bases; bases with no gene match: 2. Germline CDR1 SGHTA, CDR2 FQGNSA. This CDR3 comprises 17 residues. Comment on this clone: The antigen is unknown.

The chain is built from TRBV7-2 and TRBJ2-1; 16 nucleotides match TRBD2. This receptor was taken from a human donor in good health. The sample comprised CD4+ T cells from PBMCs, cultured in vitro. The CDR3 DNA reads TGTGCCAGCAGCTCTGGGACTAGCGGGGGGGCCTACAATGAGCAGTTCTTC. Its protein product is CASSSGTSGGAYNEQFF.